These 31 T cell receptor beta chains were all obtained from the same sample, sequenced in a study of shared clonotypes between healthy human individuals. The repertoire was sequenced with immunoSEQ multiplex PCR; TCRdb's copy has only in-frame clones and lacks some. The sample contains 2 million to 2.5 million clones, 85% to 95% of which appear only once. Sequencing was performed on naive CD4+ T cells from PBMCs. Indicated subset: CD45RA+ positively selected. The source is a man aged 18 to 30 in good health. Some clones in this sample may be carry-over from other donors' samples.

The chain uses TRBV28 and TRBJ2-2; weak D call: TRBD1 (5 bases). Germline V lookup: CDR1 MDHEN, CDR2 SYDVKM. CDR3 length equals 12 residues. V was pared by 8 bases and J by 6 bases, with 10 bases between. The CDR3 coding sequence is TGTGCCAGCTTCAGGGTTCCCGGGGAGCTGTTTTTT. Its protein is CASFRVPGELFF.

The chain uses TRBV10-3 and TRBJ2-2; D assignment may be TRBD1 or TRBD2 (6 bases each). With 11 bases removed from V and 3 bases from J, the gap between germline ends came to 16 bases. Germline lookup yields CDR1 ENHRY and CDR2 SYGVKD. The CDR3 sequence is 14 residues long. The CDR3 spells CALSPGAHTGELFF. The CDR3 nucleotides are TGTGCCTTGAGTCCGGGGGCACACACCGGGGAGCTGTTTTTT.

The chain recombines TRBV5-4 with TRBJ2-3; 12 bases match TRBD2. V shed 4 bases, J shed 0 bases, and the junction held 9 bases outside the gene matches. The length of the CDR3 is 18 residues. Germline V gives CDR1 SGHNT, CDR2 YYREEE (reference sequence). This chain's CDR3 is CASSRGLAGQSSTDTQYF. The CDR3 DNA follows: TGTGCCAGCAGCCGAGGACTAGCGGGACAATCTAGCACAGATACGCAGTATTTT.

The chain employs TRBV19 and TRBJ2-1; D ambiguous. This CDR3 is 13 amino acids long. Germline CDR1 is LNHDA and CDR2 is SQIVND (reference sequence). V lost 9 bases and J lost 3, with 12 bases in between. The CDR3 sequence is CASVGRFYNEQFF. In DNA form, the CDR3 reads TGTGCCAGCGTAGGACGATTCTACAATGAGCAGTTCTTC.

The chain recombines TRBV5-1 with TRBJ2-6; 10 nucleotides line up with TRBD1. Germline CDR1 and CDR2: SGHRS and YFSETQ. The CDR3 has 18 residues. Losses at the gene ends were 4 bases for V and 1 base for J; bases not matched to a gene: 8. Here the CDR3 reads CASSESTGGSSGANVLTF. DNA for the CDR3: TGCGCCAGCAGCGAATCGACAGGGGGCAGTTCTGGGGCCAACGTCCTGACTTTC.

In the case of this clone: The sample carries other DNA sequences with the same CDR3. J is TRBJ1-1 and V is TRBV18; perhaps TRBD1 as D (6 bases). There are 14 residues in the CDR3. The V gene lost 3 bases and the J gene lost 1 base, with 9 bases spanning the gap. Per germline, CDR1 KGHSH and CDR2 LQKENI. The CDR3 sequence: CASSPTGSNTEAFF. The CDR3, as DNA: TGTGCCAGCTCACCCACAGGGTCGAACACTGAAGCTTTCTTT.

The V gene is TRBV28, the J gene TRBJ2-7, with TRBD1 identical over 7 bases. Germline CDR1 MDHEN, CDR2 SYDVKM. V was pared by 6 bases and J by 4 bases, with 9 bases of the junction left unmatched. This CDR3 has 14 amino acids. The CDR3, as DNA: TGTGCCAGCAGCCACCGGGACAGCCAATACGAGCAGTACTTC. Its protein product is CASSHRDSQYEQYF.

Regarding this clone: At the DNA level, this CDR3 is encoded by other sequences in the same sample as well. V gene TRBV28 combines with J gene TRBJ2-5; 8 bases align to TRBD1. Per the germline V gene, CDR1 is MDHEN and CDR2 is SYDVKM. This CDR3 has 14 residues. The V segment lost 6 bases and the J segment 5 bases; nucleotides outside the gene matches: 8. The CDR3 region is CASSPRQGRETQYF. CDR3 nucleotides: TGTGCCAGCAGCCCAAGACAGGGGAGGGAGACCCAGTACTTC.

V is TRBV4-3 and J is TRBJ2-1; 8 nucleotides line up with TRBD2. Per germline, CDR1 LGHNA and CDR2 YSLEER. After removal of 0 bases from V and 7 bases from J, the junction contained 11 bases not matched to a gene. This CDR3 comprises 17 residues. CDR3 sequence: CASSQERSGSWWNEQFF. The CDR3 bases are TGCGCCAGCAGCCAAGAAAGGAGCGGGAGCTGGTGGAATGAGCAGTTCTTC.

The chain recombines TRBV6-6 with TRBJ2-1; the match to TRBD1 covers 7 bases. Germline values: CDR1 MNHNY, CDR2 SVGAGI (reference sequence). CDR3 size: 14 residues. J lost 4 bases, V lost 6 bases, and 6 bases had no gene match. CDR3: CASSKGQRYNEQFF. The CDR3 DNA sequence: TGTGCCAGCAGCAAGGGACAGAGATACAATGAGCAGTTCTTC.

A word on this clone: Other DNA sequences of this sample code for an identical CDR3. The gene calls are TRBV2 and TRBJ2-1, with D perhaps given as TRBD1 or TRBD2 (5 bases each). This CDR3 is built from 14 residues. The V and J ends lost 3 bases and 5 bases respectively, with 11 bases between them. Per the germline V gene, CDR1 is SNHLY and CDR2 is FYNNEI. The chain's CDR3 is CASSDRRGDNEQFF. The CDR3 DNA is TGTGCCAGCAGTGATCGTAGGGGAGACAATGAGCAGTTCTTC.

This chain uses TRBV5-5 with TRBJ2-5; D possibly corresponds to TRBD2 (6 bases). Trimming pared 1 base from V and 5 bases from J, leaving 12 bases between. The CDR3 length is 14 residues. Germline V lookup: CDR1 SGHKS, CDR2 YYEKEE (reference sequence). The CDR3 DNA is TGTGCCAGCAGCTTGCCCGGGGGACTGGAGACCCAGTACTTC. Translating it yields CASSLPGGLETQYF.

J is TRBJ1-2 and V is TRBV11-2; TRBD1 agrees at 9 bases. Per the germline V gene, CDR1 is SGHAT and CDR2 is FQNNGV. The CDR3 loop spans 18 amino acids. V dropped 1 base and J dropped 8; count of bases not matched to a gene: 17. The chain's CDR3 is CASSLGAPSGQGLDGYTF. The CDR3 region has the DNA TGTGCCAGCAGCTTAGGAGCTCCATCGGGACAGGGTTTGGACGGCTACACCTTC.

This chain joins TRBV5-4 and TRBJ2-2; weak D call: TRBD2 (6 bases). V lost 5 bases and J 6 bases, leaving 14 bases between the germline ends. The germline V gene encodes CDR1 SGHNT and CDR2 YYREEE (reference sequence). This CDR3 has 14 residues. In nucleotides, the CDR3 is TGTGCCAGCAGGGAGGGTGCCCCGGCCGGGGAGCTGTTTTTT. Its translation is CASREGAPAGELFF. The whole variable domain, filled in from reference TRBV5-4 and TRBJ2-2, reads ETGVTQSPTHLIKTRGQQVTLRCSSQSGHNTVSWYQQALGQGPQFIFQYYREEENGRGNFPPRFSGLQFPNYSSELNVNALELDDSALYLCASREGAPAGELFFGEGSRLTVL.

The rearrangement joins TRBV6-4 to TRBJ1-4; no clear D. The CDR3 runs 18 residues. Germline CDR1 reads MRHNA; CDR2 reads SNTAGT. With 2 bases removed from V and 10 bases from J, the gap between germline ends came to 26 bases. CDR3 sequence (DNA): TGTGCCAGCAGTGACGCTCTTGACCTGCCAAGGCCTCGAAGAAAACTGTTTTTT. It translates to CASSDALDLPRPRRKLFF.

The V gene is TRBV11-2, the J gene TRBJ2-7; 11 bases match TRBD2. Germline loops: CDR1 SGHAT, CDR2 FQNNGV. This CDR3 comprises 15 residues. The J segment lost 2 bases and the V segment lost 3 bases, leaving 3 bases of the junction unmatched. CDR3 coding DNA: TGTGCCAGCAGCTTCGGGACTAGCGGTACCTACGAGCAGTACTTC. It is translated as CASSFGTSGTYEQYF.

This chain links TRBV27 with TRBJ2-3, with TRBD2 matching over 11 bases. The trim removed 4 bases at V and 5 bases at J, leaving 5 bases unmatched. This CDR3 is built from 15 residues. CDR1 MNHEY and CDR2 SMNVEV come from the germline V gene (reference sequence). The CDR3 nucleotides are TGTGCCAGCAGTTCAACCGGACTAGCGGGAGATACGCAGTATTTT. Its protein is CASSSTGLAGDTQYF.

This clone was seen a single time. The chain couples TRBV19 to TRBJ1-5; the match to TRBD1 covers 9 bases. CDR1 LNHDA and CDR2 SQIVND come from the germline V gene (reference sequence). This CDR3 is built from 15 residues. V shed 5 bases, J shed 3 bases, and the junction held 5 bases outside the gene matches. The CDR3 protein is CASSAGTGSNQPQHF. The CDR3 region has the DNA TGTGCCAGTAGTGCCGGGACAGGGTCCAATCAGCCCCAGCATTTT.

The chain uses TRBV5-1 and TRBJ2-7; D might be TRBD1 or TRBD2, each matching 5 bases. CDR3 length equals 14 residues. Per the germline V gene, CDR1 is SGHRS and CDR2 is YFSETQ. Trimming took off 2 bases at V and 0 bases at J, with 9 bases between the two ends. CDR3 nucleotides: TGCGCCAGCAGCTTCAGGGAGAGCTCCTACGAGCAGTACTTC. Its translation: CASSFRESSYEQYF.

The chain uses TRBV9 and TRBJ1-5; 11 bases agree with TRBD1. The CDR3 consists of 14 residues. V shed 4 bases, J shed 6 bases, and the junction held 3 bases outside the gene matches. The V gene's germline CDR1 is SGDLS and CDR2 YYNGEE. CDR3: CASSPGTGGQPQHF. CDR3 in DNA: TGTGCCAGCAGCCCTGGGACAGGGGGTCAGCCCCAGCATTTT.

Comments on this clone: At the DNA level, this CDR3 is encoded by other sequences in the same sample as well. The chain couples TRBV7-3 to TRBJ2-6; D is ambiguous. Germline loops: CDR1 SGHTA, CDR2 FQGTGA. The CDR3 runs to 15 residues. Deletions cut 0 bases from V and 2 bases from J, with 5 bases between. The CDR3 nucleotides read TGTGCCAGCAGCTTAACTGGGGCTGGGGCCAACGTCCTGACTTTC. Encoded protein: CASSLTGAGANVLTF.

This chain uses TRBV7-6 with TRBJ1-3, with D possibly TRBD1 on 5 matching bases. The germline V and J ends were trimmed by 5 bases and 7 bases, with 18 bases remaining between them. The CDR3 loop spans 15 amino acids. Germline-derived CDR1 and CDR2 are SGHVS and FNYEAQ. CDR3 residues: CASSPTLAGSNTIYF. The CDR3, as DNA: TGTGCCAGCAGCCCTACCTTGGCAGGGAGTAACACCATATATTTT.

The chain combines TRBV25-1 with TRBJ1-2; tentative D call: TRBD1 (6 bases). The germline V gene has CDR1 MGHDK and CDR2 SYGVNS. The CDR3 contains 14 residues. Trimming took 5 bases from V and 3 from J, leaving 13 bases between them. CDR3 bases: TGTGCCAGCAGTAAAAACAGGGCAGACTATGGCTACACCTTC. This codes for CASSKNRADYGYTF.

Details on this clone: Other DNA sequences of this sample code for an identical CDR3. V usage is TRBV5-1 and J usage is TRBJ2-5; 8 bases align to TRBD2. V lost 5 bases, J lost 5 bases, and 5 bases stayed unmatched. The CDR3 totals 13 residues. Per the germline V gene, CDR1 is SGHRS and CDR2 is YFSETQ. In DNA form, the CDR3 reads TGCGCCAGCAGGAGCGGGAGTGGGGAGACCCAGTACTTC. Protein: CASRSGSGETQYF. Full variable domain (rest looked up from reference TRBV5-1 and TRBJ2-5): KAGVTQTPRYLIKTRGQQVTLSCSPISGHRSVSWYQQTPGQGLQFLFEYFSETQRNKGNFPGRFSGRQFSNSRSEMNVSTLELGDSALYLCASRSGSGETQYFGPGTRLLVL.

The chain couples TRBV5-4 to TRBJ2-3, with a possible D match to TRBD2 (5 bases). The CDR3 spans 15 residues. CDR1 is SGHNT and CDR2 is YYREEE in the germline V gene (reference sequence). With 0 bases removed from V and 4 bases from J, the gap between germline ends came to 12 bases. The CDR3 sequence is CASSLGGPAPDTQYF. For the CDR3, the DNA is TGTGCCAGCAGCTTGGGCGGGCCGGCCCCAGATACGCAGTATTTT.

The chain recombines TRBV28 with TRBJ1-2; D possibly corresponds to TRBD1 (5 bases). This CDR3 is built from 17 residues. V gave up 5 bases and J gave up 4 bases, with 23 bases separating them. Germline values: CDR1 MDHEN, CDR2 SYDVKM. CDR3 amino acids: CASSLPPGRHSTYGYTF. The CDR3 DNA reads TGTGCCAGCAGTCTCCCTCCGGGACGACACAGCACCTATGGCTACACCTTC.

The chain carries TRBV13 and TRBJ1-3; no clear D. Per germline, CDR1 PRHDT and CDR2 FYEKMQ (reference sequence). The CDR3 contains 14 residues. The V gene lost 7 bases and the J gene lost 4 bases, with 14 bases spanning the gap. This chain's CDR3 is CASTRRQLGNTIYF. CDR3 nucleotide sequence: TGTGCCAGCACTAGACGGCAGCTCGGAAACACCATATATTTT.

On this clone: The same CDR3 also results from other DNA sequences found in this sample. The DNA of the CDR3 is TGCGCCAGCAGCCCGACAGGCCATCAAGAGACCCAGTACTTC. The encoded protein is CASSPTGHQETQYF. V gene TRBV5-1 combines with J gene TRBJ2-5; a possible D gene is TRBD1 (6 bases). Germline values: CDR1 SGHRS, CDR2 YFSETQ. V gave up 4 bases and J gave up 2 bases, with 12 bases separating them. This CDR3 is 14 amino acids long.

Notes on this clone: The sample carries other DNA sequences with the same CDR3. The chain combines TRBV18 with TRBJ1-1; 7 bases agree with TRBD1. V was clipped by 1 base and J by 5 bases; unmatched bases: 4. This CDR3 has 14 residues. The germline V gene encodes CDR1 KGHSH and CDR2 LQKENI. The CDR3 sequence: CASSPLTGETEAFF. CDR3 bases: TGTGCCAGCTCACCACTTACAGGGGAAACTGAAGCTTTCTTT.

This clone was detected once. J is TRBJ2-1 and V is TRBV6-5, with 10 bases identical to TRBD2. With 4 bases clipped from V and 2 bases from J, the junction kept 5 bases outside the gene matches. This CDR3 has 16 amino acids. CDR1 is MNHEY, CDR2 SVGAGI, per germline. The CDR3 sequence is CASSSRTSGAYNEQFF. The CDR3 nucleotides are TGTGCCAGCAGTTCCCGAACTAGCGGGGCCTACAATGAGCAGTTCTTC.

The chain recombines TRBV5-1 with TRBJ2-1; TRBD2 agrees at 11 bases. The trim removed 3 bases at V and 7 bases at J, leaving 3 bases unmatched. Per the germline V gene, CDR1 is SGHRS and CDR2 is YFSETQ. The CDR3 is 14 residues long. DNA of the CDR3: TGCGCCAGCAGCTGGGGGACTAGCGGTAATGAGCAGTTCTTC. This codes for CASSWGTSGNEQFF.